Listed here are 20 T cell receptor beta chains from one sample, sequenced in a study of T cell responses to AZD1222 COVID-19 vaccine (dated by TCRdb to about 2021). Receptors were amplified or captured by the immunoSEQ multiplex PCR assay. The table comes from immuneACCESS by way of TCRdb, which keeps in-frame sequences with V and J called. Part of the clones is missing from these tables; in studies checked, under half for an unresolved V gene and the rest for unknown reasons. In all, the sample holds roughly 150,000 clones, and roughly nine tenths of those were seen once. Jointly, the top ten make up under 2% of the sample. The time point label for this specimen denotes: about 28 days (+/-7) after the second vaccine dose. The input for sequencing was peripheral blood, taken 28 days after the second AZD1222 dose. These TCRs come from an adult who received the AZD1222 COVID-19 vaccine.

J is TRBJ2-7 and V is TRBV4-2, with 8 nucleotides matching TRBD2. The CDR3 consists of 16 residues. In germline, CDR1 is LGHNA, CDR2 YNFKEQ. V shed 6 bases, J shed 1 base, and the junction held 11 bases outside the gene matches. CDR3 protein: CASSPTSDPRSYEQYF. The CDR3 bases are TGTGCCAGCAGTCCGACTAGCGATCCGCGTTCCTACGAGCAGTACTTC.

V gene TRBV6-1 combines with J gene TRBJ2-5; D uncertain. Trimming pared 3 bases from V and 2 bases from J, leaving 16 bases between. This CDR3 region has 16 residues. CDR1 and CDR2 from the germline V gene are MNHNS and SASEGT. CDR3 in amino acids: CASSEVIQSPQETQYF. In DNA form, the CDR3 reads TGTGCCAGCAGTGAGGTCATACAGAGCCCACAAGAGACCCAGTACTTC.

The chain joins TRBV28 to TRBJ1-1; 7 nucleotides line up with TRBD1. Germline V gene sequence: CDR1 MDHEN, CDR2 SYDVKM. The CDR3 extends over 15 amino acids. The ends lost 4 bases at V and 1 base at J; junction bases unmatched: 6. CDR3 bases: TGTGCCAGCAGTTCCCAGGACAGGCCGAACACTGAAGCTTTCTTT. This gives the protein CASSSQDRPNTEAFF.

The chain is built from TRBV20-1 and TRBJ2-7; D tentatively fits TRBD1 or TRBD2 (5 bases each). The V end lost 1 base, the J end lost 7 bases, and 5 bases lay between the germline ends. Germline values: CDR1 DFQATT, CDR2 SNEGSKA (reference sequence). The length of the CDR3 is 10 residues. CDR3 protein: CSARGGEQYF. Here the CDR3 DNA reads TGCAGTGCTAGAGGGGGGGAGCAGTACTTC.

The rearrangement uses TRBV29-1 and TRBJ2-1, with D perhaps matching TRBD2 (6 bases). V dropped 8 bases and J dropped 3 bases, with 20 bases sitting between them. The CDR3 consists of 15 residues. The germline V gene encodes CDR1 SQVTM and CDR2 ANQGSEA. The CDR3 reads CSMGGVPGSYNEQFF. DNA for the CDR3: TGCAGCATGGGGGGAGTACCGGGGAGCTACAATGAGCAGTTCTTC.

CDR3 residues: CASSEQVRGGYTF. CDR3 DNA: TGTGCCAGCAGTGAACAGGTCCGGGGTGGCTACACCTTC. The chain joins TRBV6-1 to TRBJ1-2; D gene unclear. Per germline, CDR1 MNHNS and CDR2 SASEGT. V dropped 2 bases and J dropped 7 bases, with 11 bases sitting between them. There are 13 residues in the CDR3.

The gene calls are TRBV5-1 and TRBJ2-2; 8 bases are shared with TRBD2. CDR1 SGHRS and CDR2 YFSETQ come from the germline V gene. V dropped 5 bases and J dropped 5; count of bases not matched to a gene: 11. This CDR3 has 16 amino acids. The CDR3 sequence is CASRKTGGPGTGELFF. The CDR3 region has the DNA TGCGCCAGCAGAAAAACGGGAGGGCCCGGGACCGGGGAGCTGTTTTTT.

V gene TRBV7-2 combines with J gene TRBJ2-7; D ambiguous. V was clipped by 1 base and J by 6 bases, with 10 bases between them. The V gene's germline CDR1 is SGHTA and CDR2 FQGNSA. The length of the CDR3 is 13 residues. The CDR3, as DNA: TGTGCCAGCAGCTTAGGACTCCCCAGCGAGCAGTACGTC. Its protein is CASSLGLPSEQYV.

The chain links TRBV15 to TRBJ1-1; maybe TRBD1 (6 bases). The ends were cut back, 3 bases at V and 5 bases at J, with 19 bases in the middle. The germline gives CDR1 LNHNV, CDR2 YYDKDF (reference sequence). This CDR3 comprises 16 residues. The CDR3 sequence is CATSSDVRGTETEAFF. The CDR3 region has the DNA TGTGCCACCAGCAGCGATGTGAGGGGGACGGAGACTGAAGCTTTCTTT.

The gene calls are TRBV28 and TRBJ1-1; D unclear. The CDR3 is 11 residues long. Trimming pared 7 bases from V and 2 bases from J, leaving 5 bases between. Looked up from germline, CDR1 is MDHEN and CDR2 is SYDVKM. This CDR3 reads CASKENTEAFF. The CDR3 DNA sequence: TGTGCCAGCAAGGAAAACACTGAAGCTTTCTTT.

The chain is built from TRBV18 and TRBJ2-1; D not certain. V was shortened by 3 bases and J by 6 bases, with 15 bases between the two germline ends. Germline V CDR1 and CDR2: KGHSH, LQKENI. The CDR3 loop spans 15 amino acids. This CDR3 is CASSPPGRLANEQFF. The CDR3 DNA sequence: TGTGCCAGCTCACCTCCAGGCCGCTTAGCCAATGAGCAGTTCTTC.

The table lists this clone with a few counts. The chain is built from TRBV6-2 or TRBV6-3 and TRBJ2-7; D possibly uses TRBD1 or TRBD2 (5 bases each). The CDR3 extends over 14 amino acids. The germline V and J ends were trimmed by 6 bases and 3 bases, with 15 bases remaining between them. From germline, CDR1 is MNHEY and CDR2 SVGEGT. CDR3 loop: CASSPGAGIYEQYF. CDR3 sequence (DNA): TGTGCCAGCAGCCCCGGGGCAGGGATCTACGAGCAGTACTTC.

The chain couples TRBV5-6 to TRBJ2-1, with 9 bases fitting TRBD2. The CDR3 has 14 amino acids. The V segment lost 1 base and the J segment 5 bases; nucleotides outside the gene matches: 1. Germline loops: CDR1 SGHDT, CDR2 YYEEEE. The CDR3: CASSLPSGNNEQFF. The CDR3, as DNA: TGTGCCAGCAGCTTGCCTAGCGGGAACAATGAGCAGTTCTTC.

The chain carries TRBV4-2 and TRBJ2-1, with D perhaps TRBD1 or TRBD2 (5 bases each). The CDR3 has 15 residues. Trimming pared 4 bases from V and 6 bases from J, leaving 16 bases between. The germline V gene encodes CDR1 LGHNA and CDR2 YNFKEQ. The CDR3 DNA sequence: TGTGCCAGCAGCCCCCCGCTAGGGGAGAGCAATGAGCAGTTCTTC. Translated, it gives CASSPPLGESNEQFF.

The chain uses TRBV5-6 and TRBJ2-5; TRBD2 agrees at 9 bases. After removal of 4 bases from V and 0 bases from J, the junction contained 7 bases not matched to a gene. CDR1 is SGHDT, CDR2 YYEEEE, per germline. The CDR3 covers 16 residues. CDR3 protein: CASSRPSGTYQETQYF. The CDR3 region has the DNA TGTGCCAGCAGCCGACCTAGCGGGACATACCAAGAGACCCAGTACTTC.

This chain links TRBV2 with TRBJ2-7; D is unresolved. The germline V gene has CDR1 SNHLY and CDR2 FYNNEI. The CDR3 runs 11 residues. V gave up 3 bases and J gave up 7 bases, with 7 bases separating them. The CDR3 is CASSDGWEQYF. CDR3 DNA sequence: TGTGCCAGCAGTGATGGGTGGGAGCAGTACTTC.

V is TRBV7-8 and J is TRBJ2-7, with 14 positions matching TRBD2. The CDR3 has 19 amino acids. V lost 7 bases and J lost 4; bases outside the gene matches: 18. The germline V gene encodes CDR1 SGHVS and CDR2 FQNEAQ. The CDR3 loop reads CASTRGTGTSGRGSYEQYF. CDR3 in DNA: TGTGCCAGCACCAGGGGTACCGGGACTAGCGGGAGAGGGAGTTACGAGCAGTACTTC.

On this clone itself: A junction boundary mismatches the germline segment, possibly from a read error. This chain joins TRBV2 and TRBJ1-1, with D perhaps TRBD1 (6 bases). Germline lookup yields CDR1 SNHLY and CDR2 FYNNEI. The CDR3 consists of 12 residues. The CDR3 DNA reads as TGTGCCGGCAGGGGCGAGGACACTGAAGCTTTCTTT. Its protein is CAGRGEDTEAFF.

Only a few counts were recorded for this clone. The chain joins TRBV19 to TRBJ1-6; no reliable D call. CDR1 is LNHDA and CDR2 is SQIVND in the germline V gene (reference sequence). Deletions cut 4 bases from V and 3 bases from J, with 13 bases between. CDR3 length: 16 residues. CDR3 protein: CASSTQDFNYNSPLHF. DNA of the CDR3: TGTGCCAGTAGTACTCAGGACTTCAACTATAATTCACCCCTCCACTTT. Complete variable domain (other parts from reference TRBV19 and TRBJ1-6): DGGITQSPKYLFRKEGQNVTLSCEQNLNHDAMYWYRQDPGQGLRLIYYSQIVNDFQKGDIAEGYSVSREKKESFPLTVTSAQKNPTAFYLCASSTQDFNYNSPLHFGNGTRLTVT.

The chain combines TRBV5-5 with TRBJ2-5, with 8 positions matching TRBD2. Trimming at V came to 1 base and at J to 1 base, leaving 6 bases not matched to a gene. The V gene's germline CDR1 is SGHKS and CDR2 YYEKEE (reference sequence). The CDR3 runs 16 residues. The CDR3 DNA sequence: TGTGCCAGCAGCTTGCGTAGCGGGGAACTCCAAGAGACCCAGTACTTC. Residues: CASSLRSGELQETQYF.